This T cell receptor beta chain was sequenced for a study of CD4 T cells in relation to SARS-CoV-2 and coronaviruses. Study background: After less than eleven days of antigen culture, PBMC TCR beta CDR3s were sequenced.

Produced via immunoSEQ multiplex PCR; TCRdb's table is partial and in-frame only. The sample lists roughly 15,000 clones; about four fifths were seen once. CD4+ T cells from unexposed donors were obtained before the COVID-19 pandemic (2011-2018). The cells were cultured for about ten days before CD4+ T cells were isolated. Each well had about 2.1 million PBMCs in about 5% human AB serum with IL-2. On this clone: Its target is not known.

Germline V gene sequence: CDR1 MNHNS, CDR2 SASEGT. The CDR3 has 15 amino acids. V lost 2 bases and J lost 1, with 11 bases in between. The sample comprised CD4+ T cells from PBMCs, cultured in vitro. The sequence was obtained from a human donor in good health. The rearrangement joins TRBV6-1 to TRBJ1-1; D is undetermined. CDR3 sequence reads: CASSERRAGNTEAFF. CDR3 in DNA: TGTGCCAGCAGTGAAAGGCGGGCGGGGAACACTGAAGCTTTCTTT.